The sequence of this T cell receptor beta chain was determined in a study of blood T cells in healthy people across ages. Remarks on this clonotype: Just one base apart from a much larger clone, this may be a read error.

It was approximately 9 milliliters of peripheral blood that were drawn from each donor. The extraction recovered at least 5 micrograms of total RNA per sample. A second PCR of roughly 7 to 11 cycles used a sample-barcoded 5' primer and a J-beta primer mix. TCRdb called the 5' RACE reads again in MiXCR, with one record for every CDR3 protein. The sample lists 1 million or so distinct CDR3 sequences; under 55% were seen once. The CDR3 runs 14 residues. Germline CDR1 and CDR2: ENHRY and SYGVKD. The V and J ends lost 10 bases and 7 bases, in that order; junction bases with no gene match: 12. The V gene is TRBV10-3, the J gene TRBJ2-1, with 8 positions matching TRBD1. The TCR comes from an older woman in good health. Source material: blood. CDR3 residues: CATTTGGRINEQFF. CDR3 DNA sequence: TGTGCCACCACTACAGGGGGGAGAATAAATGAGCAGTTCTTC.